One and the same sample provided the 24 T cell receptor beta chains below, sequenced in a study of OX40 agonist ivuxolimab in advanced cancers. Sequenced by immunoSEQ multiplex PCR; TCRdb stores in-frame clones only, minus some. This table has about 98,000 clones, approximately 88% appearing once. The material sequenced was CD4+ or CD8+ T cells sorted from blood, taken in a trial of the OX40 agonist ivuxolimab. The receptors here all came from an adult with an advanced solid tumor such as melanoma, head and neck, liver or kidney cancer.

The chain links TRBV10-1 to TRBJ2-2, with D unclear. CDR1 and CDR2 from the germline V gene are WNHNN and SYGVQD (reference sequence). The V end was cut by 1 base, the J end by 7 bases, with 7 bases between. The CDR3 covers 13 residues. The CDR3, as DNA: TGCGCCAGCAGTGAGTTTGATCGCGGGGAGCTGTTTTTT. This translates into CASSEFDRGELFF.

The chain links TRBV5-1 to TRBJ1-2; 10 bases fit TRBD1. The junction had 5 bases not matched to a gene; V was cut back by 3 bases and J by 6 bases. Germline V gene lookup returns CDR1 SGHRS and CDR2 YFSETQ. The CDR3 is 14 amino acids. CDR3 in DNA: TGCGCCAGCAGCTCGGGACAGGGGTCTGATGGCTACACCTTC. Protein sequence: CASSSGQGSDGYTF.

V and J are TRBV7-2 and TRBJ1-1; D gene unclear. The CDR3 loop spans 15 amino acids. From germline, CDR1 is SGHTA and CDR2 FQGNSA. The V end lost 1 base, the J end lost 0 bases, and 9 bases lay between the germline ends. The CDR3 loop is CASSLVWQMNTEAFF. The DNA of the CDR3 is TGTGCCAGCAGCTTAGTATGGCAGATGAACACTGAAGCTTTCTTT.

This chain joins TRBV16 and TRBJ1-5; D might be TRBD1 (5 bases). V lost 0 bases and J 4 bases, leaving 7 bases between the germline ends. The CDR3 runs to 14 residues. The V gene's germline CDR1 is KGHSY and CDR2 FQNENV. This CDR3 reads CASSQSEGNQPQHF. In nucleotides, the CDR3 is TGTGCCAGCAGCCAATCGGAGGGGAATCAGCCCCAGCATTTT.

The V call is TRBV9, the J call TRBJ1-4, with D unresolved. The germline CDR1 and CDR2 sequences are SGDLS and YYNGEE. Trimming stripped 3 bases from V and 0 bases from J, with 12 bases between. The CDR3 has 16 residues. The CDR3 protein is CASSAGFGATNEKLFF. CDR3 in DNA: TGTGCCAGCAGCGCCGGTTTCGGGGCAACTAATGAAAAACTGTTTTTT. The whole variable domain, filled in from reference TRBV9 and TRBJ1-4, reads DSGVTQTPKHLITATGQRVTLRCSPRSGDLSVYWYQQSLDQGLQFLIQYYNGEERAKGNILERFSAQQFPDLHSELNLSSLELGDSALYFCASSAGFGATNEKLFFGSGTQLSVL.

This clone was observed a few times. The rearrangement uses TRBV5-1 and TRBJ2-3, with D maybe TRBD2 (6 bases). V gave up 0 bases and J gave up 6 bases, with 11 bases separating them. The CDR3 is made up of 14 amino acids. CDR1 is SGHRS and CDR2 is YFSETQ in the germline V gene. DNA of the CDR3: TGCGCCAGCAGCTTGGGGGGCGGGGAGGATACGCAGTATTTT. Its translation: CASSLGGGEDTQYF.

The chain couples TRBV18 to TRBJ1-1, with D uncertain. V lost 5 bases and J lost 3, with 10 bases in between. The CDR3 loop spans 13 amino acids. CDR1 and CDR2 (germline): KGHSH, LQKENI. CDR3 DNA sequence: TGTGCCAGCTCATCAGGCACAGACACTGAAGCTTTCTTT. Protein: CASSSGTDTEAFF.

The chain combines TRBV5-6 with TRBJ2-2, with a tentative D call TRBD2 (6 bases). The CDR3 has 13 amino acids. V was trimmed by 4 bases and J by 6 bases, leaving 10 bases between them. The germline V gene encodes CDR1 SGHDT and CDR2 YYEEEE. The CDR3 region has the DNA TGTGCCAGCAGCCAGTGGGGGGCCGGGGAGCTGTTTTTT. Residues: CASSQWGAGELFF.

The gene calls are TRBV7-3 and TRBJ2-3; the D gene could be TRBD1 or TRBD2 (6 bases each). Germline V lookup: CDR1 SGHTA, CDR2 FQGTGA. Trimming removed 2 bases at V and 4 bases at J, with 13 bases between. This CDR3 region has 15 residues. This CDR3 reads CASSLEGGVPDTQYF. CDR3 nucleotide sequence: TGTGCCAGCAGCTTAGAGGGGGGCGTCCCAGATACGCAGTATTTT.

This clone was recorded only once. Other nucleotide sequences in the sample specify the same CDR3. V usage is TRBV11-3 and J usage is TRBJ2-5; D not certain. Germline-derived CDR1 and CDR2 are SGHNT and YENEEA. This CDR3 contains 13 residues. The ends were cut back, 5 bases at V and 5 bases at J, with 12 bases in the middle. CDR3 residues: CASSPARAETQYF. The CDR3 coding sequence is TGTGCCAGCAGCCCAGCCCGGGCGGAGACCCAGTACTTC.

This clone was detected only a few times. The genes are TRBV5-1 and TRBJ2-7; 9 bases are a match to TRBD1. This CDR3 has 16 amino acids. Germline V lookup: CDR1 SGHRS, CDR2 YFSETQ. The V and J ends lost 4 bases and 6 bases, in that order; junction bases with no gene match: 14. This CDR3 is CASSPITGQGLGEQYF. The CDR3 DNA sequence: TGCGCCAGCAGCCCGATAACGGGACAGGGATTGGGCGAGCAGTACTTC.

The CDR3: CASSLESGRLSGGYGYTF. DNA of the CDR3: TGTGCCAGCAGCTTAGAATCGGGCCGACTCTCTGGTGGCTATGGCTACACCTTC. This rearrangement joins TRBV13 to TRBJ1-2, with unresolved D. Trimming took 1 base from V and 4 from J, leaving 22 bases between them. CDR1 and CDR2 from the germline V gene are PRHDT and FYEKMQ (reference sequence). The CDR3 totals 18 residues. The full variable domain, its missing parts supplied by reference TRBV13 and TRBJ1-2, is AAGVIQSPRHLIKEKRETATLKCYPIPRHDTVYWYQQGPGQDPQFLISFYEKMQSDKGSIPDRFSAQQFSDYHSELNMSSLELGDSALYFCASSLESGRLSGGYGYTFGSGTRLTVV.

The chain employs TRBV10-3 and TRBJ1-2, with 7 bases fitting TRBD1. V lost 6 bases to trimming and J lost 6 bases; unmatched junction nucleotides: 4. The CDR3 has 12 residues. The germline V gene encodes CDR1 ENHRY and CDR2 SYGVKD. CDR3 amino acids: CAIRGTDDGYTF. CDR3 nucleotides: TGTGCCATCAGAGGGACAGATGATGGCTACACCTTC.

This clone has only one observation. The gene calls are TRBV6-5 and TRBJ2-2; perhaps TRBD2 as D (5 bases). Germline V gene lookup returns CDR1 MNHEY and CDR2 SVGAGI. CDR3 length equals 14 residues. Trimming removed 6 bases at V and 4 bases at J, with 12 bases between. CDR3 in DNA: TGTGCCAGCAGATTCAGGACTTTCACCGGGGAGCTGTTTTTT. It yields the protein CASRFRTFTGELFF.

This clone has a single count. V and J are TRBV7-6 and TRBJ1-6; no firm D call. The CDR3 contains 15 residues. Germline CDR1 reads SGHVS; CDR2 reads FNYEAQ. V gave up 1 base and J gave up 8 bases, with 12 bases separating them. CDR3 loop: CASSLEGNVDSPLHF. As DNA, the CDR3 is TGTGCCAGCAGCTTAGAAGGGAATGTGGATTCACCCCTCCACTTT.

The chain carries TRBV10-3 and TRBJ1-1; D unresolved. The CDR3 length is 15 residues. Germline loops: CDR1 ENHRY, CDR2 SYGVKD. V was clipped by 5 bases and J by 1 base, with 14 bases between them. The CDR3, as DNA: TGTGCCATCAGTCCCGGGCCCGATAGGAACACTGAAGCTTTCTTT. Translating gives CAISPGPDRNTEAFF.

The chain couples TRBV11-1 to TRBJ2-7; perhaps TRBD2 as D (6 bases). Trimming cost V 5 bases and J 6 bases, with 11 bases left between them. This CDR3 has 12 amino acids. CDR1 is SGHAT, CDR2 FQDESV, per germline (reference sequence). CDR3 residues: CASSPPGSEQYF. CDR3 bases: TGTGCCAGCAGCCCACCCGGGAGCGAGCAGTACTTC.

The J gene is TRBJ2-2, the V gene TRBV6-5, with 9 nucleotides matching TRBD1. Germline V gene sequence: CDR1 MNHEY, CDR2 SVGAGI. The CDR3 is 15 residues long. Losses at the gene ends were 6 bases for V and 4 bases for J; bases not matched to a gene: 6. CDR3 DNA: TGTGCCAGCAGCCTACAGGGGGCGGTCACCGGGGAGCTGTTTTTT. Encoded protein: CASSLQGAVTGELFF.

V and J are TRBV28 and TRBJ1-5; TRBD1 might be the D (5 bases). This CDR3 is built from 17 residues. Deletions cut 3 bases from V and 4 bases from J, with 19 bases between. Looked up from germline, CDR1 is MDHEN and CDR2 is SYDVKM. This CDR3 reads CASSFFAGVDLNQPQHF. The CDR3 coding sequence is TGTGCCAGCAGTTTCTTTGCGGGGGTAGACCTAAATCAGCCCCAGCATTTT.

The chain links TRBV4-2 to TRBJ1-2; 8 bases match TRBD1. This CDR3 has 13 amino acids. Looked up from germline, CDR1 is LGHNA and CDR2 is YNFKEQ. J was trimmed by 9 bases and V by 4 bases; bases with no gene match: 7. DNA for the CDR3: TGTGCCAGCAGCCCTGAGACAGGGGATAGCTACACCTTC. Amino acid sequence: CASSPETGDSYTF.

The chain carries TRBV5-5 and TRBJ1-5; D not certain. The CDR3 length is 13 residues. CDR1 and CDR2 from the germline V gene are SGHKS and YYEKEE (reference sequence). The V gene lost 0 bases and the J gene lost 5 bases, with 6 bases spanning the gap. The DNA for the CDR3 is TGTGCCAGCAGCTTGGCCACATATCAGCCCCAGCATTTT. As protein: CASSLATYQPQHF.

The rearrangement links TRBV27 to TRBJ2-5, with TRBD2 matching 7 bases. The CDR3 sequence is 15 residues long. Germline CDR1 reads MNHEY; CDR2 reads SMNVEV (reference sequence). J lost 1 base, V lost 6 bases, and 8 bases had no gene match. DNA for the CDR3: TGTGCCAGCAGCCCTAGAGTAGCGGGCCAAGAGACCCAGTACTTC. It codes for CASSPRVAGQETQYF.

The V call is TRBV9, the J call TRBJ1-3; 7 bases map to TRBD1. CDR3 size: 19 residues. With 0 bases clipped from V and 0 bases from J, the junction kept 12 bases outside the gene matches. Germline V gene lookup returns CDR1 SGDLS and CDR2 YYNGEE. The CDR3 loop reads CASSVALPNRGHSGNTIYF. The CDR3 coding sequence is TGTGCCAGCAGCGTAGCCCTCCCTAACAGGGGCCACTCTGGAAACACCATATATTTT. The variable domain in full, with the rest retrieved from reference TRBV9 and TRBJ1-3, is DSGVTQTPKHLITATGQRVTLRCSPRSGDLSVYWYQQSLDQGLQFLIQYYNGEERAKGNILERFSAQQFPDLHSELNLSSLELGDSALYFCASSVALPNRGHSGNTIYFGEGSWLTVV.

This chain joins TRBV7-2 and TRBJ1-4; D unresolved. Trimming cost V 5 bases and J 0 bases, with 10 bases left between them. Germline V lookup: CDR1 SGHTA, CDR2 FQGNSA. The CDR3 loop spans 15 amino acids. The CDR3 DNA follows: TGTGCCAGCAGCCCCAAGACTGCAACTAATGAAAAACTGTTTTTT. Protein sequence: CASSPKTATNEKLFF.